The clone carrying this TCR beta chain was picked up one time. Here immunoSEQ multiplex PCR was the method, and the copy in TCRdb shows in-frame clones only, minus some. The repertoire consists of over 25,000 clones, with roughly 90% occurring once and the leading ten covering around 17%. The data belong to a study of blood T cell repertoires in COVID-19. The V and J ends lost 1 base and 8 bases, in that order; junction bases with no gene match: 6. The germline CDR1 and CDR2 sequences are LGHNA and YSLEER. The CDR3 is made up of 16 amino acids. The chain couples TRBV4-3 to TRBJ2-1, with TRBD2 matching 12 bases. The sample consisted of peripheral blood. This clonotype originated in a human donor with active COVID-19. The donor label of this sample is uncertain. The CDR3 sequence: CASSQAPPSGGDEQFF. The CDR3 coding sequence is TGCGCCAGCAGCCAAGCACCCCCTAGCGGGGGGGATGAGCAGTTCTTC.